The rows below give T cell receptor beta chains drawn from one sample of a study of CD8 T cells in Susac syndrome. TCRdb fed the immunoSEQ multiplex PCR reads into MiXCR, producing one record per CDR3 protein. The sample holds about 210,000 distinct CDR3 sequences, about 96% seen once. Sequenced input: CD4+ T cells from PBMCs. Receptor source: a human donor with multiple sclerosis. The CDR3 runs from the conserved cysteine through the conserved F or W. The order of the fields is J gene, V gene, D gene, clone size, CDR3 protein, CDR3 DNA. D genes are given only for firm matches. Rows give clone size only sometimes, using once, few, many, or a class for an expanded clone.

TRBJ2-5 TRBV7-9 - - CASSPTSWYQETQYF TGTGCCAGCAGCCCTACTAGTTGGTACCAAGAGACCCAGTACTTC
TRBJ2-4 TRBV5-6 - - CASSTPTGAKNIQYF TGTGCCAGCAGTACCCCGACTGGAGCCAAAAACATTCAGTACTTC
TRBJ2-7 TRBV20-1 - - CSARDSPAREQYF TGCAGTGCTAGAGATTCCCCCGCCCGGGAGCAGTACTTC
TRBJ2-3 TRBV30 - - CAWGGGGGPLDTQYF TGTGCCTGGGGTGGAGGGGGAGGGCCTTTAGATACGCAGTATTTT
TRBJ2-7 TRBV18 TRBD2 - CASSPVVAGISYEQYF TGTGCCAGCTCACCAGTGGTAGCGGGTATCTCCTACGAGCAGTACTTC
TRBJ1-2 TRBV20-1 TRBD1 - CRPGAGQNYGYTF TGCAGGCCAGGCGCGGGACAGAACTATGGCTACACCTTC
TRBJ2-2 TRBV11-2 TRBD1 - CASSTSQGRGELFF TGTGCCAGCAGCACCTCACAGGGGCGCGGGGAGCTGTTTTTT
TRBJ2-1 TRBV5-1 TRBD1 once CASSTGDRGEQFF TGCGCCAGCAGCACGGGGGACAGGGGTGAGCAGTTCTTC
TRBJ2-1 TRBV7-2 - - CASSLGQAGYEQFF TGTGCCAGCAGCTTAGGGCAGGCGGGGTATGAGCAGTTCTTC
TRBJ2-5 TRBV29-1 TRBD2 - CSVGTSGSAETQYF TGCAGCGTTGGGACTAGCGGGAGTGCGGAGACCCAGTACTTC
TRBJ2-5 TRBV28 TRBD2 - CASRSLAGGQETQYF TGTGCCAGCAGATCCTTAGCGGGTGGACAAGAGACCCAGTACTTC
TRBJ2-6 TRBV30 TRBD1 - CACDRGLGANVLTF TGTGCCTGCGACAGGGGTCTCGGGGCCAACGTCCTGACTTTC
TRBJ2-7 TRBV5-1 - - CASTNGNTYEQYF TGCGCCAGCACTAACGGGAACACCTACGAGCAGTACTTC
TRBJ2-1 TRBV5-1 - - CASSWGPGRYYEQFF TGCGCCAGCAGCTGGGGACCCGGGCGGTACTATGAGCAGTTCTTC
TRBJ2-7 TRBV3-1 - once CASSQGTETPYEQYF TGTGCCAGCAGCCAAGGGACGGAGACGCCCTACGAGCAGTACTTC
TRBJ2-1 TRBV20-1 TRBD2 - CSARRLAEGYNEQFF TGCAGTGCTAGAAGACTAGCGGAGGGCTACAATGAGCAGTTCTTC
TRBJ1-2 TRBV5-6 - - CASSLGNPNYGYTF TGTGCCAGCAGCTTGGGGAATCCTAACTATGGCTACACCTTC
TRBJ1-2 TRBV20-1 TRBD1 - CSADRGFNGYTF TGCAGTGCCGACAGGGGGTTTAATGGCTACACCTTC
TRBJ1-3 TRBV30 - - CAWLAKGGPGNTIYF TGTGCCTGGTTAGCAAAAGGGGGACCTGGAAACACCATATATTTT
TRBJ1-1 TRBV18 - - CASSPLKVYNTEAFF TGTGCCAGCTCACCATTGAAAGTATACAACACTGAAGCTTTCTTT
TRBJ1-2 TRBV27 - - CASSSSRGRNYGYTF TGTGCCAGCAGTTCCTCCCGGGGGAGAAACTATGGCTACACCTTC
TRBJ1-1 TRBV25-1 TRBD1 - CASSRDRLTEAFF TGTGCCAGCAGCCGGGACAGGCTCACTGAAGCTTTCTTT
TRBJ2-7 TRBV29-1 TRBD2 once CSVRLAGGQDEQYF TGCAGCGTCCGTCTAGCGGGAGGGCAGGACGAGCAGTACTTC
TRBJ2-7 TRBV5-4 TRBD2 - CASSPQRGYEQYF TGTGCCAGCAGCCCCCAGCGGGGGTACGAGCAGTACTTC
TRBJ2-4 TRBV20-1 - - CSARVLAERNIQYF TGCAGTGCTAGAGTTCTAGCTGAAAGAAACATTCAGTACTTC
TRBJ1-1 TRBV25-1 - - CASSESGSGITEAFF TGTGCCAGCAGTGAATCAGGGTCTGGGATCACTGAAGCTTTCTTT
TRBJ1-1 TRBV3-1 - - CASSPGPNGAFF TGTGCCAGCAGCCCCGGTCCAAACGGGGCTTTCTTT
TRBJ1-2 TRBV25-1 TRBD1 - CASSSNSGTGDYGYTF TGTGCCAGCAGTTCTAATTCCGGGACAGGGGACTATGGCTACACCTTC
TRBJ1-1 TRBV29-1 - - CSVLGVTEAFF TGCAGCGTTTTAGGGGTTACTGAAGCTTTCTTT
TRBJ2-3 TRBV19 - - CASTERSSTDTQYF TGTGCCAGTACGGAGAGATCTAGCACAGATACGCAGTATTTT
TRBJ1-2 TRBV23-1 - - CASSLRGGPNYGYTF TGCGCCAGCAGTCTCCGGGGGGGGCCAAACTATGGCTACACCTTC
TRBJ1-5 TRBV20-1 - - CSASSSNQPQHF TGCAGTGCTAGCAGTAGCAATCAGCCCCAGCATTTT
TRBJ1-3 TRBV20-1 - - CSASLLGSGNTIYF TGCAGTGCTAGTCTGTTGGGATCTGGAAACACCATATATTTT
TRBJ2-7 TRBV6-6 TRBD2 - CASSYRLAGDSYEQYF TGTGCCAGCAGTTACCGCCTAGCGGGTGACTCCTACGAGCAGTACTTC
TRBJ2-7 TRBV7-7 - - CASSLDVKCEQSSYEQYF TGTGCTAGCAGCTTAGATGTGAAGTGCGAGCAGAGCTCCTACGAGCAGTACTTC
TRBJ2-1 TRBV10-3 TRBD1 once CAISESQARGHRNEQFF TGTGCCATCAGTGAGTCTCAGGCCAGGGGGCATCGGAATGAGCAGTTCTTC
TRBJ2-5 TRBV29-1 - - CSVGFGSGETQYF TGCAGCGTTGGGTTCGGCTCGGGAGAGACCCAGTACTTC
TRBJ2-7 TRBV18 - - CASSGGSRGYEQYF TGTGCCAGCTCAGGAGGGAGCCGCGGGTACGAGCAGTACTTC
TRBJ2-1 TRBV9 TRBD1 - CASSVEGAGYNEQFF TGTGCCAGCAGCGTAGAGGGGGCCGGGTACAATGAGCAGTTCTTC
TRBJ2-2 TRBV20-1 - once CSARTGIDGGELFF TGCAGTGCTAGAACAGGGATCGATGGCGGGGAGCTGTTTTTT
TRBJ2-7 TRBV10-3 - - CAISEGSRIVYEQYF TGTGCCATCAGTGAAGGAAGTCGGATAGTCTACGAGCAGTACTTC
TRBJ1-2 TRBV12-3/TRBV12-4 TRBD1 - CASSLEGALTF TGTGCCAGCAGTTTAGAGGGGGCCCTTACCTTC
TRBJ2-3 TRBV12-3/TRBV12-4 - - CASRRQITDTQYF TGTGCCAGCAGAAGGCAGATCACAGATACGCAGTATTTT
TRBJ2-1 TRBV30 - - CAWSMGAYNEQFF TGTGCCTGGAGTATGGGAGCCTACAATGAGCAGTTCTTC
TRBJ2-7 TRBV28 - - CASSRQFSYEQYF TGTGCCAGCAGTCGACAGTTCTCCTACGAGCAGTACTTC
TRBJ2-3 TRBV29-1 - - CSVQGSGSDTQYF TGCAGCGTCCAGGGGTCCGGGTCGGATACGCAGTATTTT